The T cell receptor beta chain under discussion was sequenced for a study of blood T cell repertoires in COVID-19. Study overall: Sources were T cells, B-cell-depleted T cells, or PBMCs; the material itself was cDNA or gDNA.

This CDR3 is built from 12 residues. Looked up from germline, CDR1 is MNHEY and CDR2 is SMNVEV (reference sequence). The ends were cut back, 6 bases at V and 7 bases at J, with 12 bases in the middle. Sequencing used immunoSEQ multiplex PCR; TCRdb keeps in-frame clones, though not all of them. This repertoire shows about 260,000 clones, approximately 90% found once; its top ten account for 3% to 4%. The TCR comes from a middle-aged woman with acute or convalescent COVID-19. Input material: peripheral blood. This rearrangement joins TRBV27 to TRBJ1-1; D is unresolved. CDR3 region: CASSRLEGEAFF. Here the CDR3 DNA reads TGTGCCAGCAGCCGCCTTGAGGGTGAAGCTTTCTTT.